Following are 26 T cell receptor beta chains from one sample sequenced in a study of blood T cells in healthy people across ages. Combining a sample-barcoded 5' primer with a J-beta primer mix, a second PCR ran for roughly 7 to 11 cycles. MiXCR, applied by TCRdb to the 5' RACE reads, yields one record per CDR3 protein. The sample yields approximately 780,000 distinct CDR3 sequences, approximately 24% seen once. This same sample was also part of a study on T cells of mothers and their children.

Sequences were obtained from blood. The receptors stem from a boy between 10 and 17 years old in good health.

This clonotype was found a few times. The CDR3 loop is CASSPTAQGHNEQFF. The CDR3 DNA reads as TGTGCCAGCAGCCCCACGGCACAGGGGCACAATGAGCAGTTCTTC. The chain joins TRBV5-5 to TRBJ2-1; TRBD1 aligns across 7 bases. CDR1 is SGHKS and CDR2 is YYEKEE in the germline V gene (reference sequence). J gave up 5 bases and V 4 bases, and 9 bases lay outside the gene matches. The CDR3 runs to 15 residues.

In its sample, this clonotype was seen a few times. J is TRBJ1-5 and V is TRBV15, with D unresolved. This CDR3 is 8 amino acids long. The V gene's germline CDR1 is LNHNV and CDR2 YYDKDF (reference sequence). This CDR3 is CSNQPQHF. The CDR3 DNA follows: TGTAGCAATCAGCCCCAGCATTTT.

This clonotype appeared a few times. This chain links TRBV20-1 with TRBJ2-5, with TRBD2 identical over 10 bases. The CDR3 is made up of 14 amino acids. Germline lookup yields CDR1 DFQATT and CDR2 SNEGSKA (reference sequence). The J segment lost 5 bases and the V segment lost 7 bases, leaving 10 bases of the junction unmatched. The CDR3, as DNA: TGCAGTGTCAGAAGACTAGCGGGTCCGGAGACCCAGTACTTC. Amino acids: CSVRRLAGPETQYF.

This clonotype was seen a few times. The chain has TRBV12-3 or TRBV12-4 and TRBJ2-7; TRBD2 agrees at 9 bases. CDR3 length equals 16 residues. V gave up 3 bases and J gave up 5 bases; unmatched junction bases: 11. The CDR3 nucleotides are TGTGCCAGCAGTTTTGGAATCCCTAGCGGGGCCCACGAGCAGTACTTC. Its translation: CASSFGIPSGAHEQYF.

This clonotype was seen more than once but under ten times. V and J are TRBV5-1 and TRBJ2-1, with D perhaps TRBD1 or TRBD2 (6 bases each). Germline CDR1 SGHRS, CDR2 YFSETQ. V gave up 1 base and J gave up 7 bases, with 18 bases separating them. The CDR3 is 16 amino acids. CDR3 DNA sequence: TGCGCCAGCAGCTTGTTGCTCGGGGGCAGCAGGAATGAGCAGTTCTTC. Amino acids: CASSLLLGGSRNEQFF.

The chain carries TRBV3-1 and TRBJ2-2; D gene ambiguous. The CDR3 loop spans 14 amino acids. CDR1 is LGHDT, CDR2 YNNKEL, per germline (reference sequence). V lost 4 bases and J 1 base, leaving 7 bases between the germline ends. In DNA, the CDR3 is TGTGCCAGCAGCCGTAACAGGAACACCGGGGAGCTGTTTTTT. This gives the protein CASSRNRNTGELFF. Full variable domain (missing parts from reference TRBV3-1 and TRBJ2-2): DTAVSQTPKYLVTQMGNDKSIKCEQNLGHDTMYWYKQDSKKFLKIMFSYNNKELIINETVPNRFSPKSPDKAHLNLHINSLELGDSAVYFCASSRNRNTGELFFGEGSRLTVL.

This clonotype was seen a handful of times. The gene calls are TRBV11-2 and TRBJ2-7; D not resolved. Trimming cost V 1 base and J 2 bases, with 12 bases left between them. This CDR3 has 15 amino acids. Germline V gives CDR1 SGHAT, CDR2 FQNNGV. The CDR3: CASSLVWDTTYEQYF. CDR3 sequence (DNA): TGTGCCAGCAGCTTAGTATGGGATACGACCTACGAGCAGTACTTC.

V usage is TRBV7-9 and J usage is TRBJ1-1; TRBD1 aligns across 9 bases. V was clipped by 5 bases and J by 6 bases; unmatched bases: 7. CDR3 length: 14 amino acids. Germline V gene data show CDR1 as SEHNR and CDR2 as FQNEAQ (reference sequence). The CDR3 spells CASSETGGSAEAFF. CDR3 in DNA: TGTGCCAGCAGCGAGACAGGGGGAAGTGCTGAAGCTTTCTTT. Drawing the rest from reference TRBV7-9 and TRBJ1-1, the complete variable domain is DTGVSQNPRHKITKRGQNVTFRCDPISEHNRLYWYRQTLGQGPEFLTYFQNEAQLEKSRLLSDRFSAERPKGSFSTLEIQRTEQGDSAMYLCASSETGGSAEAFFGQGTRLTVV.

This chain joins TRBV6-5 and TRBJ2-7; maybe TRBD2 (6 bases). Germline V CDR1 and CDR2: MNHEY, SVGAGI. With 0 bases removed from V and 7 bases from J, the gap between germline ends came to 13 bases. The CDR3 contains 14 residues. CDR3 sequence reads: CASSYSGGGTEQYF. CDR3 sequence (DNA): TGTGCCAGCAGTTACTCGGGGGGAGGTACAGAGCAGTACTTC.

This clonotype was seen a handful of times. The chain links TRBV2 to TRBJ2-3; 7 bases are shared with TRBD2. Per germline, CDR1 SNHLY and CDR2 FYNNEI. CDR3 length: 15 residues. Trimming removed 10 bases from V and 1 base from J; junction bases left unmatched: 11. The CDR3 DNA reads TGTGCCATCCGTAGCGAGCGGGGAGGCACAGATACGCAGTATTTT. It yields the protein CAIRSERGGTDTQYF.

This chain joins TRBV7-2 and TRBJ2-1; 9 bases are a match to TRBD2. Germline values: CDR1 SGHTA, CDR2 FQGNSA. The V segment lost 2 bases and the J segment 6 bases; nucleotides outside the gene matches: 8. The CDR3 has 16 residues. The chain's CDR3 is CASSLPGLAPSNEQFF. The CDR3 region has the DNA TGTGCCAGCAGCTTACCGGGACTAGCTCCCTCCAATGAGCAGTTCTTC.

A few counts support this clonotype. V usage is TRBV5-1 and J usage is TRBJ1-4, with 7 bases that match TRBD1. Germline CDR1 reads SGHRS; CDR2 reads YFSETQ. With 4 bases clipped from V and 4 bases from J, the junction kept 10 bases outside the gene matches. CDR3 length: 16 residues. The CDR3 here is CASSPDRLYGNEKLFF. For the CDR3, the DNA is TGCGCCAGCAGCCCGGACAGGCTTTATGGTAATGAAAAACTGTTTTTT.

The table lists this clonotype with a few counts. The chain combines TRBV6-5 with TRBJ1-5; D not resolved. Germline V gene lookup returns CDR1 MNHEY and CDR2 SVGAGI. The length of the CDR3 is 19 residues. Between the trimmed V and J ends, which lost 0 bases and 10 bases, there was a span of 28 bases. The CDR3 loop is CASSYSWLMARTNPRPQHF. The CDR3 DNA follows: TGTGCCAGCAGTTACTCGTGGCTAATGGCTAGGACCAATCCTCGCCCCCAGCATTTT.

As to this clonotype: The junction does not match germline at one end; this may be a read error. The rearrangement links TRBV7-2 to TRBJ2-4, with 8 bases fitting TRBD2. This CDR3 region has 15 residues. Per the germline V gene, CDR1 is SGHTA and CDR2 is FQGNSA. The CDR3 is CASSPGGGAKNVQYF. The DNA of the CDR3 is TGTGCCAGCAGCCCCGGGGGGGGAGCCAAAAACGTTCAGTACTTC.

The chain carries TRBV10-3 and TRBJ1-6; weak D call: TRBD1 (5 bases). This CDR3 contains 13 residues. V was trimmed by 6 bases and J by 7 bases, leaving 10 bases between them. The germline V gene encodes CDR1 ENHRY and CDR2 SYGVKD. CDR3 nucleotides: TGTGCCATCAGGGCCACAGGCAATTCACCCCTCCACTTT. Translating gives CAIRATGNSPLHF.

The chain recombines TRBV6-6 with TRBJ2-3; D call uncertain. CDR1 and CDR2 (germline): MNHNY, SVGAGI (reference sequence). V was trimmed by 0 bases and J by 0 bases, leaving 10 bases between them. This CDR3 comprises 16 residues. The CDR3, as DNA: TGTGCCAGCAGTTACTCAGAGGTTCCTAGCACAGATACGCAGTATTTT. Amino acid sequence: CASSYSEVPSTDTQYF.

The J gene is TRBJ2-5, the V gene TRBV11-2; possibly TRBD2 for D (5 bases). Trimming removed 3 bases from V and 2 bases from J, with 16 bases in between. The CDR3 is made up of 16 amino acids. CDR1 is SGHAT, CDR2 FQNNGV, per germline. DNA for the CDR3: TGTGCCAGCAGCTTTTCTCTAGCACGGGGACAAGAGACCCAGTACTTC. Translating it yields CASSFSLARGQETQYF.

This clonotype was counted once. V and J are TRBV20-1 and TRBJ2-3, with 9 positions matching TRBD1. Germline loops: CDR1 DFQATT, CDR2 SNEGSKA (reference sequence). The V and J ends lost 1 base and 0 bases, in that order; junction bases with no gene match: 11. CDR3 length: 18 residues. The CDR3 spells CSARAPGQGISSTDTQYF. The CDR3 DNA sequence: TGCAGTGCTAGAGCTCCGGGACAGGGAATTTCTAGCACAGATACGCAGTATTTT.

This sequence joins TRBV3-1 and TRBJ2-7; D call uncertain. Germline CDR1 and CDR2: LGHDT and YNNKEL (reference sequence). CDR3 length: 14 residues. The V gene lost 7 bases and the J gene lost 0 bases, with 13 bases spanning the gap. The CDR3 protein is CASTPSLSSYEQYF. CDR3 DNA sequence: TGTGCCAGCACCCCCTCTTTGAGCTCCTACGAGCAGTACTTC.

The chain has TRBV3-1 and TRBJ2-4; 14 bases match TRBD2. In germline, CDR1 is LGHDT, CDR2 YNNKEL (reference sequence). V shed 4 bases and J 0 bases; nucleotides not matched to a gene: 8. The CDR3 extends over 19 amino acids. CDR3 region: CASSPVGTSGGGAKNIQYF. The CDR3 bases are TGTGCCAGCAGCCCCGTTGGGACTAGCGGGGGAGGAGCCAAAAACATTCAGTACTTC.

J is TRBJ1-2 and V is TRBV6-1; D perhaps matches TRBD1 (6 bases). This CDR3 comprises 13 residues. In germline, CDR1 is MNHNS, CDR2 SASEGT. Trimming removed 6 bases at V and 4 bases at J, with 12 bases between. The CDR3 coding sequence is TGTGCCAGCAGCTCAGGGGAGATCTATGGCTACACCTTC. As protein: CASSSGEIYGYTF.

This clonotype was counted between two and nine times. The chain couples TRBV7-6 to TRBJ2-5; tentatively, D is TRBD2 (5 bases). Trimming stripped 5 bases from V and 4 bases from J, with 17 bases between. The CDR3 contains 15 residues. CDR1 and CDR2 (germline): SGHVS, FNYEAQ. As DNA, the CDR3 is TGTGCCAGCAGCATAGACTTCCCGGAGGTAGAGACCCAGTACTTC. It codes for CASSIDFPEVETQYF. The full variable domain, with the rest looked up from reference TRBV7-6 and TRBJ2-5, is GAGVSQSPRYKVTKRGQDVALRCDPISGHVSLYWYRQALGQGPEFLTYFNYEAQQDKSGLPNDRFSAERPEGSISTLTIQRTEQRDSAMYRCASSIDFPEVETQYFGPGTRLLVL.

The rearrangement links TRBV6-1 to TRBJ2-7, with 9 bases aligning to TRBD2. V lost 5 bases, J lost 2 bases, and 10 bases stayed unmatched. Germline assignment: CDR1 MNHNS and CDR2 SASEGT. CDR3 size: 16 residues. The DNA for the CDR3 is TGTGCCAGCAGTCCCCGACTAGCGGAGCCTCCCTACGAGCAGTACTTC. This translates into CASSPRLAEPPYEQYF.

The J gene is TRBJ2-5, the V gene TRBV10-3; 8 bases are a match to TRBD1. The CDR3 is 12 residues long. V was clipped by 8 bases and J by 4 bases; unmatched bases: 3. Germline assignment: CDR1 ENHRY and CDR2 SYGVKD. The CDR3 region is CAIQGAGETQYF. CDR3 coding DNA: TGTGCCATCCAGGGGGCTGGAGAGACCCAGTACTTC.

In DNA form, the CDR3 reads TGTGCCAGCAGTTCCAAGGGAGCTGGAAACACCATATATTTT. Protein sequence: CASSSKGAGNTIYF. This rearrangement joins TRBV28 to TRBJ1-3; D gene uncertain. CDR1 and CDR2 from the germline V gene are MDHEN and SYDVKM. The V end lost 4 bases, the J end lost 2 bases, and 9 bases lay between the germline ends. This CDR3 is built from 14 residues.

The gene calls are TRBV2 and TRBJ2-5; D remains ambiguous. This CDR3 is built from 14 residues. Germline assignment: CDR1 SNHLY and CDR2 FYNNEI. V lost 7 bases to trimming and J lost 5 bases, with 17 bases between them. This chain's CDR3 is CASTLLLGGETQYF. The DNA of the CDR3 is TGTGCCAGCACCTTGCTGCTAGGCGGTGAGACCCAGTACTTC.